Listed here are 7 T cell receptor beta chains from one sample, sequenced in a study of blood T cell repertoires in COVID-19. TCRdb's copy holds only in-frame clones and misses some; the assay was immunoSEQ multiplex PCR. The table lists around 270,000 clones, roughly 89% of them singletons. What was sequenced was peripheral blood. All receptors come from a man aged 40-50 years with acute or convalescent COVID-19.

The CDR3 DNA is TGTGCCAGCAGCTTCGACAGGGTGGGGACCGGGGAGCTGTTTTTT. Translation: CASSFDRVGTGELFF. The chain carries TRBV7-9 and TRBJ2-2; 7 bases match TRBD1. Trimming cost V 3 bases and J 5 bases; bases outside gene matches: 6. The CDR3 totals 15 residues. Germline CDR1 reads SEHNR; CDR2 reads FQNEAQ (reference sequence).

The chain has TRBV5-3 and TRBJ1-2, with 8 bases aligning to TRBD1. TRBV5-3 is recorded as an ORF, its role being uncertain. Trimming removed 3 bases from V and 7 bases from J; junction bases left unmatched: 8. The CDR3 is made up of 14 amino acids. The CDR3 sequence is CARSWRGQVPGYTF. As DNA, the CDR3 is TGTGCCAGAAGCTGGAGGGGACAGGTTCCTGGCTACACCTTC.

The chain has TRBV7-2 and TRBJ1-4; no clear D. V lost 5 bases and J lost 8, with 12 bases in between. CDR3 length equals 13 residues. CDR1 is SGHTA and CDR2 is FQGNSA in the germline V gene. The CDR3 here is CASSPVVWEKLFF. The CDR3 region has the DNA TGTGCCAGCAGCCCGGTGGTTTGGGAAAAACTGTTTTTT. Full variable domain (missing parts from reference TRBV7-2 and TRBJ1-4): GAGVSQSPSNKVTEKGKDVELRCDPISGHTALYWYRQSLGQGLEFLIYFQGNSAPDKSGLPSDRFSAERTGGSVSTLTIQRTQQEDSAVYLCASSPVVWEKLFFGSGTQLSVL.

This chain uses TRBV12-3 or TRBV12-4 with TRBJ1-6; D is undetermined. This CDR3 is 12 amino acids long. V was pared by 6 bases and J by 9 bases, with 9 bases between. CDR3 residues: CASSSESSPLHF. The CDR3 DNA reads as TGTGCCAGCAGCTCGGAGAGTTCACCCCTCCACTTT.

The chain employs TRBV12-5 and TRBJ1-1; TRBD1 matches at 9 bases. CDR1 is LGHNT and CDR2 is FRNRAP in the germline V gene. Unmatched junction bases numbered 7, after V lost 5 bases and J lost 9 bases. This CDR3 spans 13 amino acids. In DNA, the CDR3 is TGTGCTAGTGGTGACGGGACAGGGCTTAAAGCTTTCTTT. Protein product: CASGDGTGLKAFF.

In DNA, the CDR3 is TGTGCCAGGAGCACTATGAACACTGAAGCTTTCTTT. Translation gives CARSTMNTEAFF. The genes are TRBV2 and TRBJ1-1; D is unresolved. The CDR3 runs 12 residues. Trimming stripped 9 bases from V and 0 bases from J, with 8 bases between. Germline V CDR1 and CDR2: SNHLY, FYNNEI.

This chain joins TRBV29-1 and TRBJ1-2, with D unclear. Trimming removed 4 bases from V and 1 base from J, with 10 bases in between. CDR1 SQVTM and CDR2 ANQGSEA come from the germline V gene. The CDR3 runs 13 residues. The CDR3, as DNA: TGCAGCGTTGCCAAGAACTTTAACTATGGCTACACCTTC. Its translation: CSVAKNFNYGYTF.